Listed below are T cell receptor beta chains from one sample, sequenced in a study of shared clonotypes between healthy human individuals. TCRdb keeps only in-frame clones here, not all; method: immunoSEQ multiplex PCR. Found here are about 1.5 million clones, 95% to 99% of them singletons; the top ten hold roughly 0.4%. Sequencing used naive CD4+ T cells sorted from blood. The receptors originated from a man younger than 45 in good health. The CDR3 runs from the conserved cysteine through the conserved F or W. D genes are given only for firm matches. Clone size, where shown, is once, few, many, or a class for clones that have expanded.

-	-	TRBV10-3	TRBJ1-2	CAISPSTYGYTF	TGTGCCATCAGCCCCTCTACATATGGCTACACCTTC
-	-	TRBV5-6	TRBJ1-1	CASSLNGLGFKAFF	TGTGCCAGCAGCTTGAACGGTCTAGGGTTTAAAGCTTTCTTT
-	-	TRBV27	TRBJ1-1	CASSLGSNTEAFF	TGTGCCAGCAGTTTAGGGTCGAACACTGAAGCTTTCTTT
-	-	TRBV5-4	TRBJ1-2	CASSLGRQDGFGYGYTF	TGTGCCAGCAGCTTGGGGCGACAGGACGGATTTGGGTATGGCTACACCTTC
-	TRBD1	TRBV7-2	TRBJ1-4	CASSPGTAGNEKLFF	TGTGCCAGCAGCCCCGGGACAGCCGGTAATGAAAAACTGTTTTTT
-	TRBD1	TRBV19	TRBJ2-2	CASSERTGGVRFGELFF	TGTGCCAGTAGTGAACGGACAGGGGGCGTCCGGTTCGGGGAGCTGTTTTTT
-	-	TRBV9	TRBJ2-2	CASSLRPNTGELFF	TGTGCCAGCAGCCTAAGGCCGAACACCGGGGAGCTGTTTTTT
-	TRBD1	TRBV10-1	TRBJ1-4	CASRRDRGEKLFF	TGCGCCAGCAGACGGGACAGGGGTGAAAAACTGTTTTTT
-	-	TRBV6-1	TRBJ2-1	CASSRDGLGYNEQFF	TGTGCCAGCAGTAGGGACGGCCTGGGGTACAATGAGCAGTTCTTC
once	-	TRBV11-2	TRBJ2-1	CASSPLAGHWGFF	TGTGCCAGCAGTCCACTTGCGGGGCACTGGGGTTTCTTC
-	-	TRBV2	TRBJ2-3	CASRVTDTQYF	TGTGCCAGCAGGGTCACAGATACGCAGTATTTT
-	-	TRBV21-1	TRBJ1-5	CASSKEATSTGDSQPQHF	TGTGCCAGCAGCAAAGAGGCAACCTCTACAGGGGATAGTCAGCCCCAGCATTTT
once	-	TRBV18	TRBJ2-7	CASSPQGSYEQYF	TGTGCCAGCTCACCACAGGGTTCCTACGAGCAGTACTTC
-	-	TRBV11-2	TRBJ2-2	CASSFRYALELFF	TGTGCCAGCAGCTTTCGTTATGCCTTGGAGCTGTTTTTT
-	-	TRBV15	TRBJ2-3	CATSRRTDYLTGTQYF	TGTGCCACCAGCAGAAGAACGGACTACCTCACGGGTACGCAGTATTTT
-	-	TRBV6-5	TRBJ2-1	CASSYSMDSRVDEQFF	TGTGCCAGCAGTTACTCGATGGACTCCCGGGTCGATGAGCAGTTCTTC
once	TRBD1	TRBV2	TRBJ2-7	CASSVGPGQGGDEQYF	TGTGCCAGCAGTGTGGGACCGGGACAGGGAGGCGACGAGCAGTACTTC
-	TRBD1	TRBV5-4	TRBJ2-5	CASSSTGAQETQYF	TGTGCCAGCAGCTCTACAGGGGCCCAAGAGACCCAGTACTTC
-	-	TRBV7-2	TRBJ2-3	CASSLRSYRVHSTDTQYF	TGTGCCAGCAGCTTACGGTCGTACAGGGTCCATTCCACAGATACGCAGTATTTT
-	-	TRBV5-1	TRBJ2-3	CASSEEGRVTDTQYF	TGCGCCAGCAGCGAGGAGGGCAGGGTGACAGATACGCAGTATTTT
-	-	TRBV6-1	TRBJ1-4	CASSRGHATNEKLFF	TGTGCCAGCAGTCGGGGGCACGCAACTAATGAAAAACTGTTTTTT
-	-	TRBV9	TRBJ2-2	CASSVLAKMTGELFF	TGTGCCAGCAGCGTACTAGCGAAGATGACCGGGGAGCTGTTTTTT
-	-	TRBV27	TRBJ1-4	CASSLSPGGATNEKLFF	TGTGCCAGCAGTTTATCGCCGGGGGGGGCAACTAATGAAAAACTGTTTTTT
-	-	TRBV6-1	TRBJ2-7	CASFGSAPYEQYF	TGTGCCAGCTTTGGGTCGGCCCCCTACGAGCAGTACTTC
-	TRBD2	TRBV5-1	TRBJ2-2	CASKRELNTGELFF	TGCGCCAGCAAGCGGGAGTTGAACACCGGGGAGCTGTTTTTT
-	TRBD2	TRBV29-1	TRBJ2-1	CSVEIGLAARNEQFF	TGCAGCGTTGAAATAGGACTAGCGGCCCGCAATGAGCAGTTCTTC
-	-	TRBV11-3	TRBJ2-1	CASSRTTLNEQFF	TGTGCCAGCAGCCGTACGACACTGAATGAGCAGTTCTTC
-	-	TRBV2	TRBJ1-1	CASKPVQRNTEAFF	TGTGCCAGCAAGCCGGTCCAGAGGAACACTGAAGCTTTCTTT